Listed below are T cell receptor beta chains from one sample, sequenced in a study of CD8+CD57+ T cells in acquired aplastic anemia. TCRdb called the reads again in MiXCR, with one record for every CDR3 protein. The data contain approximately 150,000 distinct CDR3 sequences, about 64% of them seen just once; the ten biggest clones take up around 45%. The sample consisted of sorted CD4+, CD8+, or CD8+CD57+ T cells (not recorded which) from PBMCs. The receptors come from a human donor with aplastic anemia. CDR3s include the opening cysteine and the closing phenylalanine or tryptophan.

j_gene	v_gene	CDR3aa
TRBJ1-6	TRBV7-2	CASSVRGQGRSPLHF
TRBJ1-3	TRBV15	CATSSGQGLSGNTIYF
TRBJ2-7	TRBV20-1	CSASGGVPIYEQYF
TRBJ2-5	TRBV9	CASSPGRSFQETQYF
TRBJ2-2	TRBV15	CATSRPRAGELFF
TRBJ1-1	TRBV7-8	CASSLGAGGTEAFF
TRBJ1-2	TRBV12-3/TRBV12-4	CASSILPERIGYTF
TRBJ1-6	TRBV7-3	CASSPGGTYFTENNSPLHF
TRBJ2-3	TRBV7-9	CASSPSGAGSDTQYF
TRBJ2-1	TRBV6-4	CASSQLLAGVSYNEQFF
TRBJ1-6	TRBV20-1	CSATPPRGRGSPLHF
TRBJ2-7	TRBV6-1	CASSEEGGGYF
TRBJ2-7	TRBV12-3/TRBV12-4	CASGPGTYEQYF
TRBJ2-1	TRBV9	CASSVAMAGPRNEQFF
TRBJ1-6	TRBV2	CASSEGQGTSPLHF
TRBJ2-1	TRBV9	CASSVGLAGTHEQFF
TRBJ2-3	TRBV9	CASSVGNISTDTQYF
TRBJ2-5	TRBV7-9	CASSQTGGNQETQYF
TRBJ2-5	TRBV7-8	CASSLLAARFQETQYF
TRBJ2-3	TRBV7-3	CASSGTSGSGERYF
TRBJ1-5	TRBV19	CASSMDASNNQPQHF
TRBJ1-1	TRBV5-1	CASSLGQGFDTEAFF
TRBJ2-2	TRBV7-8	CASSLGDRVTGELFF
TRBJ2-5	TRBV15	CATSRFTGTVETQYF
TRBJ2-5	TRBV7-6	CASSLASSGRWETQYF
TRBJ1-1	TRBV29-1	CSVRKDSNTEAFF
TRBJ1-5	TRBV12-5	CASGLVGTFVRQSNQPQHF
TRBJ2-1	TRBV7-2	CASSLGRGIYNEQFF
TRBJ1-2	TRBV10-3	CAIRRAADGGYTF
TRBJ2-1	TRBV5-1	CASSPRHDYNEQFF
TRBJ2-3	TRBV6-4	CASSDLTSGGNTDTQYF
TRBJ1-2	TRBV5-6	CASSSDRVYGYTF
TRBJ2-7	TRBV13	CASKGQGRPYEQYF
TRBJ1-6	TRBV10-3	CAISPVGQGKSPLHF